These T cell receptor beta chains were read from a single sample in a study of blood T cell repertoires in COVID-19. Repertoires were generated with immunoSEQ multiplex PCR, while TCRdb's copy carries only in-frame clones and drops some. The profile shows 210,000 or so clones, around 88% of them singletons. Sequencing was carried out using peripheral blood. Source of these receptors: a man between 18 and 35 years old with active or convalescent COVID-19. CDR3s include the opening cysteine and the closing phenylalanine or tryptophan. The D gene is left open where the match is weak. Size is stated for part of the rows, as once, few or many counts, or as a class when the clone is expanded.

CDR3: CASREWGGRPPEQYF
DNA: TGTGCCAGCAGGGAATGGGGCGGCCGACCCCCCGAGCAGTACTTC
V: TRBV13
J: TRBJ2-7
size: few
D: NA

CDR3: CASSAGQSYYGYTF
DNA: TGTGCCAGCAGTGCCGGACAGTCATACTATGGCTACACCTTC
V: TRBV28
J: TRBJ1-2
size: NA
D: NA

CDR3: CASSDAGGDSGNTIYF
DNA: TGTGCCAGCAGTGATGCTGGAGGGGACTCTGGAAACACCATATATTTT
V: TRBV25-1
J: TRBJ1-3
size: NA
D: NA

CDR3: CASSELGEQGDIQYF
DNA: TGTGCCAGCAGTGAGCTGGGCGAACAGGGGGACATTCAGTACTTC
V: TRBV25-1
J: TRBJ2-4
size: NA
D: TRBD1

CDR3: CASSIRGGALNQPQHF
DNA: TGTGCCAGTAGTATACGCGGGGGGGCCCTCAATCAGCCCCAGCATTTT
V: TRBV19
J: TRBJ1-5
size: NA
D: NA

CDR3: CAWSVLGQVNTEAFF
DNA: TGTGCCTGGAGTGTACTGGGACAGGTGAACACTGAAGCTTTCTTT
V: TRBV30
J: TRBJ1-1
size: once
D: TRBD1

CDR3: CASSERSRSNQPQHF
DNA: TGTGCCAGCAGTGAAAGGTCTAGGAGCAATCAGCCCCAGCATTTT
V: TRBV6-1
J: TRBJ1-5
size: NA
D: NA

CDR3: CASSQDLDRGDGYTF
DNA: TGCGCCAGCAGCCAAGATCTCGACAGGGGGGATGGCTACACCTTC
V: TRBV4-3
J: TRBJ1-2
size: NA
D: TRBD1

CDR3: CASSLDIFNLFRDSLEAFF
DNA: TGTGCCAGCAGCTTAGACATTTTTAATTTATTTCGGGACAGCCTTGAAGCTTTCTTT
V: TRBV7-8
J: TRBJ1-1
size: NA
D: TRBD1

CDR3: CASSPGQGRRGNTEAFF
DNA: TGCGCCAGCAGCCCGGGACAGGGACGGCGGGGGAACACTGAAGCTTTCTTT
V: TRBV5-1
J: TRBJ1-1
size: NA
D: TRBD1

CDR3: CATSDGLKGTDYEQYF
DNA: TGTGCCACCAGTGATGGGCTAAAAGGGACTGACTACGAGCAGTACTTC
V: TRBV24-1
J: TRBJ2-7
size: NA
D: NA

CDR3: CASSPSGTSGAGEQFF
DNA: TGTGCCAGCAGCCCCTCCGGGACTAGCGGGGCCGGGGAGCAGTTCTTC
V: TRBV7-9
J: TRBJ2-1
size: NA
D: TRBD2

CDR3: CASKLRSSYNEQFF
DNA: TGTGCCAGTAAGCTGAGGAGCTCCTACAATGAGCAGTTCTTC
V: TRBV19
J: TRBJ2-1
size: many
D: NA

CDR3: CSVEDQGKLFF
DNA: TGCAGCGTTGAAGATCAGGGAAAACTGTTTTTT
V: TRBV29-1
J: TRBJ1-4
size: NA
D: NA

CDR3: CASSLGQGQLNYEQYF
DNA: TGTGCCAGCAGCTTAGGGCAGGGACAGCTGAATTACGAGCAGTACTTC
V: TRBV13
J: TRBJ2-7
size: few
D: TRBD1

CDR3: CASSYSLTPQVYEQYF
DNA: TGTGCCAGCAGTTACTCGCTAACCCCGCAAGTCTACGAGCAGTACTTC
V: TRBV6-6
J: TRBJ2-7
size: NA
D: NA

CDR3: CASRRTSGRPEQFF
DNA: TGTGCCAGCAGGCGCACTAGCGGGAGGCCTGAGCAGTTCTTC
V: TRBV28
J: TRBJ2-1
size: NA
D: TRBD2